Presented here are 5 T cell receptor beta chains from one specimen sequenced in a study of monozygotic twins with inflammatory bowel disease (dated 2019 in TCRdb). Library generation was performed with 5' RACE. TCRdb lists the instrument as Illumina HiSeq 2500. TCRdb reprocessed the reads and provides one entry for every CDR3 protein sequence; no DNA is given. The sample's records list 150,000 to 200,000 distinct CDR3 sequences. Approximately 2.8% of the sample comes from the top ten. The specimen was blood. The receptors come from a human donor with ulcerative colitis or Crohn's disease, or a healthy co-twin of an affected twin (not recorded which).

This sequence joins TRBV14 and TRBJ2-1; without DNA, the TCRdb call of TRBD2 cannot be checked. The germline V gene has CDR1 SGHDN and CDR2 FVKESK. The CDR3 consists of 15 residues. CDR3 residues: CASSPGLAAYNEQFF.

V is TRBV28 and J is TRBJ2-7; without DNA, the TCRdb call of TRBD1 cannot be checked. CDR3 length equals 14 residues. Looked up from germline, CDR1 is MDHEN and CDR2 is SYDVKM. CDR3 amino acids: CAASSGGFEDEQYF.

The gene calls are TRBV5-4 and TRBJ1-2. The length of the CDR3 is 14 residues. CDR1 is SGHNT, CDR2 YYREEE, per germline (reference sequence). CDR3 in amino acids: CASSLGGELYGYTF.

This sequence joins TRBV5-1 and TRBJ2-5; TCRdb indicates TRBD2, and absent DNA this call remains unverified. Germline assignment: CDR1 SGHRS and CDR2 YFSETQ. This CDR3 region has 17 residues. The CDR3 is CASSWTPGLAVQETQYF.

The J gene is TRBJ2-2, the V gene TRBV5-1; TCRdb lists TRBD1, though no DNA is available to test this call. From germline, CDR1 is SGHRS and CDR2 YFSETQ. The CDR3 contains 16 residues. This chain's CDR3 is CASSPTGQSPTGELFF.